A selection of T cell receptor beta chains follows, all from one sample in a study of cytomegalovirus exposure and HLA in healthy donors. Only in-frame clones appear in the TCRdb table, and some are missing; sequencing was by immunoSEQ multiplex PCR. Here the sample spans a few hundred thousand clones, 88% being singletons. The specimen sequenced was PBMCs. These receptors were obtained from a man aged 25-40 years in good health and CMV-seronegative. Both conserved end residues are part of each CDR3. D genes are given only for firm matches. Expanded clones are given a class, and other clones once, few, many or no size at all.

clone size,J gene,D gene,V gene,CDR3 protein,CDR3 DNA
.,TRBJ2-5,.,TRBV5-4,CASSAGAPETQYF,TGTGCCAGCAGCGCGGGGGCGCCGGAGACCCAGTACTTC
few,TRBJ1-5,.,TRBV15,CATSGGDGNQPQHF,TGTGCCACCAGCGGGGGGGACGGCAATCAGCCCCAGCATTTT
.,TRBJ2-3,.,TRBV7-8,CASSFIPTDTQYF,TGTGCCAGCAGCTTCATCCCCACAGATACGCAGTATTTT
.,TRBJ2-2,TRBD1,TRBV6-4,CASSPTQGSDTGELFF,TGTGCCAGCAGTCCTACACAGGGGTCGGACACCGGGGAGCTGTTTTTT
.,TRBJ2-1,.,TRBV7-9,CASSLGTTYNEQFF,TGTGCCAGCAGCTTAGGGACTACCTACAATGAGCAGTTCTTC
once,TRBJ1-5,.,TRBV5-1,CASSPSPQSNQPQHF,TGCGCCAGCAGCCCCTCCCCACAGAGCAATCAGCCCCAGCATTTT
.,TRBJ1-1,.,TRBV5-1,CASSPQGGLDTEAFF,TGCGCCAGCAGCCCCCAGGGTGGGTTAGACACTGAAGCTTTCTTT
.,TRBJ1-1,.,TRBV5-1,CASSFGGEAFF,TGCGCCAGCAGCTTTGGGGGGGAAGCTTTCTTT
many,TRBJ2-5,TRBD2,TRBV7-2,CASSWRTSGSETQYF,TGTGCCAGCAGCTGGCGGACTAGCGGATCGGAGACCCAGTACTTC
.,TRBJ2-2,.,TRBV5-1,CASSLDGSTGELFF,TGCGCCAGCAGCTTGGACGGGTCCACCGGGGAGCTGTTTTTT
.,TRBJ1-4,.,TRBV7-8,CASSLEPGTNPFSTNEKLFF,TGTGCCAGCAGCTTAGAGCCAGGGACAAATCCTTTCTCAACTAATGAAAAACTGTTTTTT
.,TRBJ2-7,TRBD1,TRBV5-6,CASRRTGTYEQYF,TGTGCCAGCAGAAGGACAGGGACCTACGAGCAGTACTTC
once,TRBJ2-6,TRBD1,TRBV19,CASSITGAGANVLTF,TGTGCCAGTAGTATAACAGGGGCTGGGGCCAACGTCCTGACTTTC
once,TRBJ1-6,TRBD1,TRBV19,CASSPRTGSSYNSPLHF,TGTGCCAGTAGTCCTCGGACAGGAAGCTCCTATAATTCACCCCTCCACTTT
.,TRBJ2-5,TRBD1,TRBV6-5,CASSYGQGPPGDDQYF,TGTGCCAGCAGTTACGGACAGGGCCCCCCGGGTGATGACCAGTACTTC
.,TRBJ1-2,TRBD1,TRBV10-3,CAVQGSRSNGYTF,TGTGCCGTACAGGGGTCTAGGAGCAATGGCTACACCTTC
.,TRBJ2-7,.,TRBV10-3,CAISDPPSLNEQYF,TGTGCCATCAGTGACCCTCCGTCTTTAAACGAGCAGTACTTC
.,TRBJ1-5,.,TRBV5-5,CASSFSPFYSNQPQHF,TGTGCCAGCAGCTTTTCTCCGTTCTATAGCAATCAGCCCCAGCATTTT
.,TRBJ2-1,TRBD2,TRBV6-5,CASRLAGRNEQFF,TGTGCCAGCAGGCTAGCGGGACGAAATGAGCAGTTCTTC
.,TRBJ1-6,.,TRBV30,CAWSGRPHDNSPLHF,TGTGCCTGGAGTGGGAGGCCCCATGATAATTCACCCCTCCACTTT
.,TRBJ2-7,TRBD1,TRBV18,CASSPPTGAYEQYF,TGTGCCAGCTCACCACCGACAGGGGCCTACGAGCAGTACTTC
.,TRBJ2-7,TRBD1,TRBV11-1,CASSPGQGDYEQYF,TGTGCCAGCAGCCCCGGACAGGGGGACTACGAGCAGTACTTC
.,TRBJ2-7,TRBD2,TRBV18,CASSPGWTSGGHEQYF,TGTGCCAGCTCACCAGGTTGGACTAGCGGGGGGCACGAGCAGTACTTC
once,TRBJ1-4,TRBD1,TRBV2,CASGKTGATNEKLFF,TGTGCCAGCGGCAAGACAGGGGCGACTAATGAAAAACTGTTTTTT
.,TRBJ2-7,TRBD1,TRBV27,CASQGQGYEQYF,TGTGCCAGCCAGGGACAGGGTTACGAGCAGTACTTC
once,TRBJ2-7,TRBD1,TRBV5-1,CASSDRQGSDEQYF,TGCGCCAGCAGCGATCGACAGGGGTCTGACGAGCAGTACTTC
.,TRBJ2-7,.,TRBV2,CASRSSLEQYF,TGTGCCAGCAGGAGTTCCCTCGAGCAGTACTTC
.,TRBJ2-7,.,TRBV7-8,CASSLVQGGEQYF,TGTGCCAGCAGCTTAGTCCAGGGGGGCGAGCAGTACTTC
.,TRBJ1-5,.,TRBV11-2,CASSSQGLGQPQHF,TGTGCCAGCAGCTCGCAGGGGCTTGGTCAGCCCCAGCATTTT
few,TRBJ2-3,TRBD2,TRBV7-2,CASSWRGGGVTDTQYF,TGTGCCAGCAGCTGGCGGGGGGGCGGGGTGACAGATACGCAGTATTTT
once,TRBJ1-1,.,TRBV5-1,CASSLGWAIQGVYTEAFF,TGCGCCAGCAGCTTGGGTTGGGCCATACAGGGCGTCTACACTGAAGCTTTCTTT
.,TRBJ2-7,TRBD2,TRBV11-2,CASRAGLATYEQYF,TGTGCCAGCAGGGCTGGACTAGCAACCTACGAGCAGTACTTC
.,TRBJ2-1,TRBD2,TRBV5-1,CASSPGLEAYNEQFF,TGCGCCAGCAGCCCGGGACTAGAGGCCTACAATGAGCAGTTCTTC
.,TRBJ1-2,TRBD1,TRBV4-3,CASSQDETGVNYGYTF,TGCGCCAGCAGCCAAGATGAGACAGGGGTTAACTATGGCTACACCTTC
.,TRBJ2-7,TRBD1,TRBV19,CASSFRWTGPYEQYF,TGTGCCAGTAGTTTCCGCTGGACAGGGCCCTACGAGCAGTACTTC
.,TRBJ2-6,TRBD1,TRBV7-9,CASSLSWDSRSGANVLTF,TGTGCCAGCAGCTTAAGCTGGGACAGCCGCTCTGGGGCCAACGTCCTGACTTTC
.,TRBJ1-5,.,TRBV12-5,CASWDSAAMGQPQHF,TGTGCTAGTTGGGACTCGGCGGCAATGGGGCAGCCCCAGCATTTT
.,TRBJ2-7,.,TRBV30,CAWSWAGRAYEQYF,TGTGCCTGGAGTTGGGCAGGGCGAGCCTACGAGCAGTACTTC
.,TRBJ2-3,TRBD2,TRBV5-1,CASSSQTSGGTDTQYF,TGCGCCAGCAGCTCCCAGACTAGCGGGGGCACAGATACGCAGTATTTT
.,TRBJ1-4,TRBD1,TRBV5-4,CASSTWTGSNEKLFF,TGTGCCAGCAGCACGTGGACAGGGTCTAATGAAAAACTGTTTTTT
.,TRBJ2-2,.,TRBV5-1,CASSRTASNTGELFF,TGCGCCAGCAGCCGGACAGCATCGAACACCGGGGAGCTGTTTTTT